This T cell receptor beta chain stems from a study of molecular identifiers for immune sequencing clone quantification. Study-level results: Over 99% of effector molecules, yet under 1% of naive-cell molecules, were held by clones above 20 RNA copies.

In TCRdb, the PCR reads were re-called with MiXCR into one record per CDR3 protein. The data show 400,000 to 600,000 distinct CDR3 sequences, about 26% seen once. This clonotype was counted many times. Its cognate antigen is unknown. Unmatched junction bases numbered 12, after V lost 7 bases and J lost 5 bases. CDR1 is MDHEN, CDR2 SYDVKM, per germline. The CDR3 sequence is 16 residues long. The specimen was naive CD8+ T cells from blood, with Jurkat cell RNA spiked in. This sample's subset: FACS-sorted CD8+CD4-CCR7+CD45RA+ naive T cells. The receptor was derived from a human donor in good health. Some libraries in this study had Jurkat cell RNA spiked in. The chain carries TRBV28 and TRBJ2-7, with 12 bases matching TRBD2. For the CDR3, the DNA is TGTGCCAGCACCTTGGGCCTAGCGGGAGGGCCTCACGAGCAGTACTTC. Protein: CASTLGLAGGPHEQYF.